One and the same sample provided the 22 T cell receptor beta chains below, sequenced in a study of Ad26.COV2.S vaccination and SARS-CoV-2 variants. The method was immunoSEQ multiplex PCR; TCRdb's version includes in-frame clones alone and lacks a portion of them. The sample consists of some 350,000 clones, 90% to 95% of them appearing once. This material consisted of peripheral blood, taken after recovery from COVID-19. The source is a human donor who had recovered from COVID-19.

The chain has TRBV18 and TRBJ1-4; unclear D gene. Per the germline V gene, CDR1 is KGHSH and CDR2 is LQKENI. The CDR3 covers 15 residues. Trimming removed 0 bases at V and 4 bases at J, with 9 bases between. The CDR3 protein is CASSPPAEGNEKLFF. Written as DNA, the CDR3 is TGTGCCAGCTCACCACCGGCGGAGGGTAATGAAAAACTGTTTTTT.

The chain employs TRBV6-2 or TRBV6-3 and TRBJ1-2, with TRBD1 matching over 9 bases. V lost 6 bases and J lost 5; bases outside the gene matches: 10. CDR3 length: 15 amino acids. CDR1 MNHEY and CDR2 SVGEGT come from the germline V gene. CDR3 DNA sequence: TGTGCCAGCAGCCAAGGGACAGGGTTGGGATATGGCTACACCTTC. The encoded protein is CASSQGTGLGYGYTF.

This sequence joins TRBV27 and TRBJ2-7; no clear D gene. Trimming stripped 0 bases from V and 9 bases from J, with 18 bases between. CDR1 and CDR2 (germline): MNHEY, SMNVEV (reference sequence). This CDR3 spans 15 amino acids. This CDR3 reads CASSLSEQSVFGQYF. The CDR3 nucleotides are TGTGCCAGCAGTTTATCAGAACAGAGCGTTTTCGGGCAGTACTTC.

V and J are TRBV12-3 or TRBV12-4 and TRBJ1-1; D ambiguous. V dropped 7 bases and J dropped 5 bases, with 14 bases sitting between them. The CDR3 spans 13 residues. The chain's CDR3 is CASTRVGRTEAFF. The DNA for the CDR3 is TGTGCCAGCACCCGCGTAGGGCGGACTGAAGCTTTCTTT.

CDR3 coding DNA: TGTGCCAGCAGCCAAGATCACGAGCAGTTCTTC. It specifies CASSQDHEQFF. The rearrangement links TRBV3-1 (or the pseudogene TRBV3-2) to TRBJ2-1; D call uncertain. Trimming removed 0 bases from V and 10 bases from J, with 4 bases in between. Germline loops: CDR1 LGHDT, CDR2 YNNKEL (reference sequence). This CDR3 has 11 residues.

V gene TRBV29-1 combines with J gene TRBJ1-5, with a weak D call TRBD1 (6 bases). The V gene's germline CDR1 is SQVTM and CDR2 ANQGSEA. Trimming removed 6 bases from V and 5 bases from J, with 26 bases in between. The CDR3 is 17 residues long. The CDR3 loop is CSVVRDGRKGGDQPQHF. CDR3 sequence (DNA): TGCAGCGTAGTCCGGGACGGGAGGAAGGGGGGAGATCAGCCCCAGCATTTT.

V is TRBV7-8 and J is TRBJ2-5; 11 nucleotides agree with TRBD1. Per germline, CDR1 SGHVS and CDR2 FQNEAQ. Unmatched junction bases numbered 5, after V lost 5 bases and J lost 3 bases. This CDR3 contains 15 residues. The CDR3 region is CASSGGQGAKETQYF. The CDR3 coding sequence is TGTGCCAGCAGCGGCGGACAGGGGGCCAAAGAGACCCAGTACTTC.

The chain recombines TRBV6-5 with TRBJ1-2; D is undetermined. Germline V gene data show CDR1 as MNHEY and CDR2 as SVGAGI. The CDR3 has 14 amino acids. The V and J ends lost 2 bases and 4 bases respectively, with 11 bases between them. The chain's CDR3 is CASSYEEQSYGYTF. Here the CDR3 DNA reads TGTGCCAGCAGTTACGAGGAACAGTCCTATGGCTACACCTTC.

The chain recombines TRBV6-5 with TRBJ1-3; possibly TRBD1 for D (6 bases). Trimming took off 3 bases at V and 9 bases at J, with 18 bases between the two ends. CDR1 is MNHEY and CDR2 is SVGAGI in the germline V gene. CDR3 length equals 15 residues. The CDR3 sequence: CASSYSTGAESTIYF. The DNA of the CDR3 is TGTGCCAGCAGTTATTCGACAGGTGCGGAATCCACCATATATTTT.

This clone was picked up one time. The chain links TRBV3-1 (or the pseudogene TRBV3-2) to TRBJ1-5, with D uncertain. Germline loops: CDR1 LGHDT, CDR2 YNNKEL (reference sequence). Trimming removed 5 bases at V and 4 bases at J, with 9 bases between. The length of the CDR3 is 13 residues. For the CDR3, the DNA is TGTGCCAGCAGCTACGCCCCGAATCAGCCCCAGCATTTT. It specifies CASSYAPNQPQHF.

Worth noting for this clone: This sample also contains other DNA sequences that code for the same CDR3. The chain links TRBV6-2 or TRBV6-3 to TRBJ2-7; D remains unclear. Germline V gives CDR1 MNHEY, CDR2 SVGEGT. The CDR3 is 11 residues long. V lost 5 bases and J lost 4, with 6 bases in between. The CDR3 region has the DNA TGTGCCAGCAGTCGCGATTACGAGCAGTACTTC. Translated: CASSRDYEQYF.

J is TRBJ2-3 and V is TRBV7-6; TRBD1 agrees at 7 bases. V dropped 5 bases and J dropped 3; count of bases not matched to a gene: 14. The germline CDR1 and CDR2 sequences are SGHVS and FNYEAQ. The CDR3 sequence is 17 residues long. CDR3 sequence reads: CASSARGSGTDTDTQYF. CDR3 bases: TGTGCCAGCAGCGCTAGGGGTTCCGGGACAGATACAGATACGCAGTATTTT.

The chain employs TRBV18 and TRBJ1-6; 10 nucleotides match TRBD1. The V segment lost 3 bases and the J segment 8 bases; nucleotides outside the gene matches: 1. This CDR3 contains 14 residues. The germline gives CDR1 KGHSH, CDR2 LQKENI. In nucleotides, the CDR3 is TGTGCCAGCTCACCGGGACAGGGGTATTCACCCCTCCACTTT. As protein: CASSPGQGYSPLHF.

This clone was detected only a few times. CDR3 in amino acids: CASSGEPEDEKLFF. The CDR3 nucleotides read TGCGCCAGCAGTGGTGAGCCGGAGGATGAAAAACTGTTTTTT. The rearrangement links TRBV10-1 to TRBJ1-4; D is unresolved. Trimming removed 4 bases at V and 6 bases at J, with 12 bases between. The CDR3 is made up of 14 amino acids. The germline gives CDR1 WNHNN, CDR2 SYGVQD (reference sequence).

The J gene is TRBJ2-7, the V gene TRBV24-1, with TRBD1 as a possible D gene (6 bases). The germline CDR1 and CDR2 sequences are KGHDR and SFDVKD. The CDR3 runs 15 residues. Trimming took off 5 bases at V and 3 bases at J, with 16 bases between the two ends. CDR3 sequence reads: CATSGLRGTFYEQYF. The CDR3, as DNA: TGTGCCACCAGTGGCCTCAGGGGCACCTTCTACGAGCAGTACTTC.

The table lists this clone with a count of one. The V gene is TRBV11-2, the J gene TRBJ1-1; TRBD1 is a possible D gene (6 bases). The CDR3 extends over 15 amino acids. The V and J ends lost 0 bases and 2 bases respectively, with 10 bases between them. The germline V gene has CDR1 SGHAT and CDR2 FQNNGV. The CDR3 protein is CASSLEGRGNTEAFF. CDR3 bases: TGTGCCAGCAGCTTAGAGGGCAGGGGTAACACTGAAGCTTTCTTT.

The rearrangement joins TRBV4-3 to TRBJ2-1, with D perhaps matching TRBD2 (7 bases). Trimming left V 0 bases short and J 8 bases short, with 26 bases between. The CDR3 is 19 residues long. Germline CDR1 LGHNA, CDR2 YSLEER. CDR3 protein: CASSQDRNGGGRVWDEQFF. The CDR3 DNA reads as TGCGCCAGCAGCCAAGATCGCAACGGCGGGGGCAGAGTTTGGGATGAGCAGTTCTTC.

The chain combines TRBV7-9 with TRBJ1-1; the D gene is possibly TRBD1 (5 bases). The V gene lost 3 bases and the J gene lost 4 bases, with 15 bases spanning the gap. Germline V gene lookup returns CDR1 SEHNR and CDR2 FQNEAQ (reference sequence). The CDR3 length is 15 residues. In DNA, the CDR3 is TGTGCCAGCAGCTTCCAACCCGGGGCTCCCACTGAAGCTTTCTTT. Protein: CASSFQPGAPTEAFF.

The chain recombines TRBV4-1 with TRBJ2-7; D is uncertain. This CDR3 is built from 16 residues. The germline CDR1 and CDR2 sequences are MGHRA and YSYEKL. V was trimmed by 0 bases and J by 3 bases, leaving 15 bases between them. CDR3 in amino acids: CASSQDSEAEYYEQYF. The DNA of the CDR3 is TGCGCCAGCAGCCAAGATTCTGAGGCGGAGTACTACGAGCAGTACTTC.

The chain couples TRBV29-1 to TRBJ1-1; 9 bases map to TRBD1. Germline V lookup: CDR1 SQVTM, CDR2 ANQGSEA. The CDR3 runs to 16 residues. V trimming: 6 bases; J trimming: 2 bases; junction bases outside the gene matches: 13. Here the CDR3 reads CSVGGVSGQGNTEAFF. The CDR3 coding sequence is TGCAGCGTCGGGGGGGTGTCGGGACAGGGAAACACTGAAGCTTTCTTT.

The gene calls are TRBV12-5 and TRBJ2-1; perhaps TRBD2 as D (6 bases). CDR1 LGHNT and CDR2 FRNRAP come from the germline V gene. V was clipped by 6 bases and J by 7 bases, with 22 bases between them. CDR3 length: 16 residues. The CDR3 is CASGLGSLAGNNEQFF. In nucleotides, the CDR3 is TGTGCTAGTGGGTTAGGTTCTCTCGCGGGGAATAATGAGCAGTTCTTC.

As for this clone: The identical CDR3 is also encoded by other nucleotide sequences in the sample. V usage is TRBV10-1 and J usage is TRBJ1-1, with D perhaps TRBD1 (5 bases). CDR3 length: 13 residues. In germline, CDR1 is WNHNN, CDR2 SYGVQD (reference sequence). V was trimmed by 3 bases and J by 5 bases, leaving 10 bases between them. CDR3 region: CASSEVGGTEAFF. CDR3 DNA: TGCGCCAGCAGTGAAGTGGGGGGGACTGAAGCTTTCTTT.